This TCR beta chain was observed in a study of post-analysis software for immune sequencing data. Findings and limits, study-wide: Controls showed lower frequencies than patients for roughly 5 TRBV segments, and TRBV5-6, TRBV5-1 and TRBV20-1 were among these. When the samples were clustered directly with F measure, those that had been prepared in the same batch showed strong co-clustering. Significantly decreased normalized Chao1 diversity was recorded for multiple sclerosis patients relative to controls.

This clonotype was recorded at least ten times. Its antigen is not known. Trimming shortened V by 0 bases and J by 1 base, and 12 bases separated the two germline ends. There are 16 residues in the CDR3. The germline gives CDR1 MNHEY, CDR2 SVGAGI. TCR beta cDNA libraries included unique molecular identifiers. It was from about 0.98 to 11 million T cells that approximately 500,000 cDNA molecules came. TCRdb passed the PCR reads through MiXCR, listing each CDR3 protein once. The sample consists of 250,000 to 300,000 distinct CDR3 sequences, just over 35% of them appearing once. The rearrangement links TRBV6-5 to TRBJ1-2; D is ambiguous. The sample was blood. The receptor was derived from a girl aged 10-17 years with multiple sclerosis. CDR3 loop: CASSYSAGSINYGYTF. Here the CDR3 DNA reads TGTGCCAGCAGTTACTCGGCAGGCAGCATTAACTATGGCTACACCTTC.